This is a list of T cell receptor beta chains from one sample in a study of T cells after yellow fever vaccination. Each CDR3 protein is one row after TCRdb ran MiXCR on the 5' RACE reads. The repertoire holds 200,000 to 300,000 distinct CDR3 sequences, with 6% to 7.5% as singletons. Sequences were derived from CD4+ T cells sorted from PBMCs, sampled 15 days after the yellow fever booster vaccination. The source of these receptors is a man aged 25 to 40 who received the YFV17D yellow fever vaccine. The CDR3 runs from the conserved cysteine through the conserved F or W. The order of the fields is clone size, J gene, V gene, D gene, CDR3 protein, CDR3 DNA. A D gene is named only where the DNA matches it firmly. Rows may omit the clone size; those that give it use once, few, many or a size class.

>.|TRBJ2-5|TRBV14|.
CASSQTGQTQYF
TGTGCCAGCAGCCAAACTGGCCAGACCCAGTACTTC
>.|TRBJ2-7|TRBV29-1|TRBD2
CSVRLAGGEQYF
TGCAGCGTGCGACTAGCGGGAGGCGAGCAGTACTTC
>few|TRBJ2-5|TRBV5-5|TRBD2
CASSLTHPTSVLKETQYF
TGTGCCAGCAGCTTAACCCATCCTACTAGCGTCCTCAAAGAGACCCAGTACTTC
>few|TRBJ2-2|TRBV10-1|TRBD2
CASSRAGGTGELFF
TGCGCCAGCTCGAGGGCGGGAGGCACCGGGGAGCTGTTTTTT
>.|TRBJ2-1|TRBV14|TRBD2
CASSRTRAEQFF
TGTGCCAGCAGTCGGACTAGGGCGGAGCAGTTCTTC
>few|TRBJ1-2|TRBV12-3/TRBV12-4|TRBD1
CASRWTGTGAGYTF
TGTGCCAGCAGGTGGACCGGGACAGGAGCTGGCTACACCTTC
>few|TRBJ1-5|TRBV24-1|.
CATSARQPQHF
TGTGCCACCAGTGCCCGTCAGCCCCAGCATTTT
>few|TRBJ2-1|TRBV4-3|.
CASSHVPGAENEQFF
TGCGCCAGCAGCCATGTCCCGGGAGCCGAAAATGAGCAGTTCTTC
>.|TRBJ2-5|TRBV4-2|.
CASSQARDYQETQYF
TGTGCCAGCAGCCAAGCGAGGGACTACCAAGAGACCCAGTACTTC
>many|TRBJ2-3|TRBV7-9|.
CASSLGRQSTDTQYF
TGTGCCAGCAGCTTGGGACGGCAGAGCACAGATACGCAGTATTTT
>many|TRBJ2-2|TRBV7-2|TRBD1
CASSLTGGTGELFF
TGTGCCAGCAGCTTAACAGGGGGCACCGGGGAGCTGTTTTTT
>.|TRBJ2-7|TRBV5-1|.
CASSLALWEPYEQYF
TGCGCCAGCAGCTTGGCATTGTGGGAGCCATACGAGCAGTACTTC
>many|TRBJ2-2|TRBV6-2/TRBV6-3|.
CASSYHFRRSGANTGELFF
TGTGCCAGCAGTTATCATTTTCGTCGTAGCGGCGCGAACACCGGGGAGCTGTTTTTT
>.|TRBJ2-5|TRBV23-1|.
CASCHGLGPEQETQYF
TGCGCCAGCTGTCACGGGCTGGGGCCCGAGCAAGAGACCCAGTACTTC
>.|TRBJ1-2|TRBV10-3|.
CAAEGTSNYGYTF
TGTGCCGCGGAGGGCACTTCAAACTATGGCTACACCTTC
>.|TRBJ2-1|TRBV2|TRBD2
CASGRTSGSYNEQFF
TGTGCCAGCGGAAGGACTAGCGGGAGCTACAATGAGCAGTTCTTC
>many|TRBJ2-7|TRBV12-3/TRBV12-4|.
CASGLGYSYEQYF
TGTGCCAGCGGCCTGGGCTACTCCTACGAGCAGTACTTC
>many|TRBJ1-1|TRBV5-1|.
CASSLGHGTLNTEAFF
TGCGCCAGCAGCTTGGGCCACGGGACGTTGAACACTGAAGCTTTCTTT
>few|TRBJ2-5|TRBV9|TRBD2
CASSSQLAGGETQYF
TGTGCCAGCAGCTCCCAGCTAGCGGGAGGGGAGACCCAGTACTTC
>many|TRBJ2-3|TRBV3-1|.
CASSQVSGSPTDTQYF
TGTGCCAGCAGCCAAGTATCCGGGAGCCCCACAGATACGCAGTATTTT
>few|TRBJ2-2|TRBV13|TRBD2
CASSRIGLAEAYPRTGELFF
TGTGCCAGCAGCCGGATAGGACTAGCGGAGGCCTACCCTCGTACCGGGGAGCTGTTTTTT
>few|TRBJ1-3|TRBV29-1|TRBD1
CSVGETGRGNTIYF
TGCAGCGTGGGGGAGACAGGGAGAGGAAACACCATATATTTT
>.|TRBJ2-1|TRBV20-1|.
CSASSLGRGNEQFF
TGCAGTGCTAGCTCGCTGGGAAGGGGCAATGAGCAGTTCTTC
>.|TRBJ2-7|TRBV28|.
CASGVGEHEQYF
TGTGCCAGCGGAGTAGGGGAACACGAGCAGTACTTC
>few|TRBJ1-1|TRBV5-1|.
CASSLGPANTEAFF
TGCGCCAGCAGCTTGGGACCCGCGAACACTGAAGCTTTCTTT
>.|TRBJ2-7|TRBV2|.
CAFCLGGEQYF
TGTGCCTTCTGTTTAGGGGGCGAGCAGTACTTC
>few|TRBJ2-1|TRBV6-4|.
CASSREAGNEQFF
TGTGCCAGCAGTAGAGAGGCGGGGAATGAGCAGTTCTTC
>few|TRBJ1-1|TRBV29-1|.
CSVENSGGNTEAFF
TGCAGCGTTGAGAATTCCGGTGGGAACACTGAAGCTTTCTTT
>few|TRBJ2-4|TRBV10-2|.
CASSENGRGDIQYF
TGCGCCAGCAGTGAGAATGGACGAGGGGACATTCAGTACTTC
>many|TRBJ2-1|TRBV5-1|TRBD1
CASSLAGTVPTPEQFF
TGCGCCAGCAGCTTGGCCGGGACAGTGCCAACCCCTGAGCAGTTCTTC
>.|TRBJ2-7|TRBV18|.
CASSGSGDTEQYF
TGTGCCAGCTCGGGTAGTGGGGACACCGAGCAGTACTTC
>.|TRBJ1-2|TRBV5-4|TRBD1
CASSIQGARGYTF
TGTGCCAGCAGCATACAGGGGGCTCGCGGCTACACCTTC
>few|TRBJ2-7|TRBV20-1|TRBD1
CSARMGNRGPYEQYF
TGCAGTGCTAGAATGGGAAACAGGGGGCCCTACGAGCAGTACTTC
>.|TRBJ2-5|TRBV5-4|.
CASSFPAQETQYF
TGTGCCAGCAGCTTCCCGGCCCAAGAGACCCAGTACTTC
>.|TRBJ2-7|TRBV29-1|TRBD2
CSSTSGTLYEQYF
TGCAGCTCAACTAGCGGGACGCTCTACGAGCAGTACTTC
>.|TRBJ2-7|TRBV7-2|.
CASSGGLGSYEQYF
TGTGCCAGCAGCGGGGGCCTGGGGTCCTACGAGCAGTACTTC
>many|TRBJ2-7|TRBV29-1|.
CSVDGGPGEQYF
TGCAGCGTGGACGGGGGGCCGGGGGAGCAGTACTTC
>few|TRBJ2-3|TRBV5-5|TRBD2
CASKIGGRASTDTQYF
TGTGCCAGCAAAATCGGCGGGAGGGCCAGCACAGATACGCAGTATTTT
>few|TRBJ1-1|TRBV3-1|.
CASSQGGVNTEAFF
TGTGCCAGCAGCCAAGGGGGGGTCAACACTGAAGCTTTCTTT
>.|TRBJ2-7|TRBV12-3/TRBV12-4|.
CASSSGRGNLHYEQYF
TGTGCCAGCAGTTCAGGACGGGGGAACCTACACTACGAGCAGTACTTC
>few|TRBJ2-1|TRBV30|.
CAWSGLGQFF
TGTGCCTGGAGTGGGTTAGGACAGTTCTTC
>.|TRBJ2-5|TRBV20-1|TRBD1
CSAPKQGARLGTQYF
TGCAGTGCGCCAAAACAGGGGGCGAGGTTGGGGACCCAGTACTTC
>few|TRBJ2-2|TRBV20-1|TRBD2
CSASSFGAGATGELFF
TGCAGTGCTAGCAGTTTTGGAGCGGGAGCCACCGGGGAGCTGTTTTTT
>few|TRBJ2-1|TRBV20-1|.
CSARLASSYNEQFF
TGCAGTGCTAGACTAGCGAGTTCCTACAATGAGCAGTTCTTC
>few|TRBJ2-1|TRBV30|.
CAWSYGQNNNEQFF
TGTGCCTGGAGTTACGGACAGAACAACAATGAGCAGTTCTTC
>few|TRBJ1-4|TRBV5-1|TRBD1
CASSSQDRAREKLFF
TGCGCCAGCAGCTCCCAAGACAGGGCCAGGGAAAAACTGTTTTTT
>.|TRBJ2-7|TRBV20-1|TRBD2
CSARDAAAGEYEQYF
TGCAGTGCTAGAGATGCCGCGGCGGGAGAGTACGAGCAGTACTTC
>few|TRBJ2-5|TRBV27|.
CASSLRSHGSPETQYF
TGTGCCAGCAGTTTGAGGTCCCACGGTTCCCCAGAGACCCAGTACTTC
>few|TRBJ2-3|TRBV7-2|TRBD2
CASRQGLATDTQYF
TGTGCCAGCAGGCAGGGACTAGCCACAGATACGCAGTATTTT
>.|TRBJ2-2|TRBV20-1|.
CSARATTGELFF
TGCAGTGCTAGAGCTACGACCGGGGAGCTGTTTTTT
>many|TRBJ2-7|TRBV7-6|.
CASSLSGPLNEQYF
TGTGCCAGCAGCTTGAGCGGGCCCCTCAACGAGCAGTACTTC
>many|TRBJ2-4|TRBV20-1|.
CSAPMAAKNIQYF
TGCAGTGCCCCCATGGCAGCCAAAAACATTCAGTACTTC
>.|TRBJ2-3|TRBV7-3|TRBD2
CASSRGIAGGPSADTQYF
TGTGCCAGCAGCCGTGGAATAGCGGGAGGGCCCAGCGCAGATACGCAGTATTTT
>.|TRBJ2-7|TRBV7-8|TRBD1
CASSHRGTYEQYF
TGTGCCAGCAGCCACAGGGGAACCTACGAGCAGTACTTC
>many|TRBJ2-7|TRBV19|TRBD2
CASSPEREGQYEQYF
TGTGCCAGTAGTCCCGAGCGGGAGGGCCAGTACGAGCAGTACTTC
>few|TRBJ2-7|TRBV5-1|TRBD2
CASSPGTSGRAYEQYF
TGCGCCAGCAGCCCGGGGACTAGCGGGAGGGCCTACGAGCAGTACTTC
>many|TRBJ2-5|TRBV20-1|.
CSAPYETQYF
TGCAGTGCTCCGTACGAGACCCAGTACTTC